A selection of T cell receptor beta chains follows, all from one sample in a study of T cell responses to AZD1222 COVID-19 vaccine. Data came from immunoSEQ multiplex PCR; TCRdb stores just in-frame clones and leaves some out. The repertoire holds about 110,000 clones, around 87% seen once, with around 4.5% in the top ten. The sample here was peripheral blood, taken 28 days after the second AZD1222 dose. The receptors originated from an adult who received the AZD1222 COVID-19 vaccine. Both conserved end residues are part of each CDR3. The order of the fields is V gene, J gene, D gene, clone size, CDR3 protein, CDR3 DNA. A D gene is named only where the DNA matches it firmly. Size is stated for part of the rows, as once, few or many counts, or as a class when the clone is expanded.

TRBV19	TRBJ2-2	.	.	CASSIDIDRHTGELFF	TGTGCCAGTAGTATTGATATTGACAGGCACACCGGGGAGCTGTTTTTT
TRBV5-6	TRBJ1-4	.	once	CASSLSDIEKLFF	TGTGCCAGCAGCTTGTCGGACATTGAAAAACTGTTTTTT
TRBV9	TRBJ2-3	TRBD2	.	CASSFRLAGDTDTQYF	TGTGCCAGCAGCTTCCGACTAGCGGGAGACACAGATACGCAGTATTTT
TRBV3-1/TRBV3-2	TRBJ2-7	.	.	CASSHNRGEIYEQYF	TGTGCCAGCAGCCACAATAGAGGAGAGATCTACGAGCAGTACTTC
TRBV20-1	TRBJ1-2	.	.	CSARWGYGYTF	TGCAGTGCTAGATGGGGCTATGGCTACACCTTC
TRBV7-9	TRBJ1-5	.	.	CASSLEGGQQPQHF	TGTGCCAGCAGCTTAGAGGGGGGACAACAGCCCCAGCATTTT
TRBV13	TRBJ1-2	.	.	CASSTRTANYGYTF	TGTGCCAGCAGCACCAGGACCGCCAACTATGGCTACACCTTC
TRBV6-2/TRBV6-3	TRBJ2-5	TRBD1	.	CASSSVGTGARETQYF	TGTGCCAGCAGTAGTGTCGGGACAGGGGCTCGGGAGACCCAGTACTTC
TRBV10-2	TRBJ2-1	TRBD2	.	CASSEYGGRYNEQFF	TGCGCCAGCAGTGAGTACGGCGGGAGGTACAATGAGCAGTTCTTC
TRBV6-6	TRBJ1-1	.	.	CASSYSGEGTEAFF	TGTGCCAGCAGTTACTCAGGGGAGGGGACTGAAGCTTTCTTT
TRBV28	TRBJ1-1	.	.	CASAFGGRTEAFF	TGTGCCAGCGCCTTTGGGGGTAGGACTGAAGCTTTCTTT
TRBV15	TRBJ1-4	TRBD1	.	CATSRDWGQGVANEKLFF	TGTGCCACCAGCAGAGATTGGGGACAGGGTGTGGCTAATGAAAAACTGTTTTTT
TRBV7-9	TRBJ1-1	.	.	CASSLEVGRTEAFF	TGTGCCAGCAGCTTAGAAGTTGGGAGGACTGAAGCTTTCTTT
TRBV7-2	TRBJ1-2	TRBD1	once	CASSTSGTGFYGYTF	TGTGCCAGCAGCACCAGTGGGACAGGCTTCTATGGCTACACCTTC
TRBV15	TRBJ2-7	TRBD2	.	CATSLTGTSGGRYEQYF	TGTGCCACCAGCTTAACCGGGACTAGCGGGGGGCGGTACGAGCAGTACTTC
TRBV30	TRBJ2-7	.	.	CAWAGGDYEQYF	TGTGCCTGGGCTGGTGGGGACTACGAGCAGTACTTC
TRBV6-5	TRBJ1-1	.	.	CASFPQTGFVAFF	TGTGCCAGCTTTCCACAAACAGGGTTTGTAGCTTTCTTT
TRBV18	TRBJ2-7	.	.	CASSPNLYEQYF	TGTGCCAGCTCACCAAATCTATACGAGCAGTACTTC
TRBV5-1	TRBJ2-2	.	.	CASSPDRIANTGELFF	TGCGCCAGCAGCCCTGACAGGATAGCGAACACCGGGGAGCTGTTTTTT
TRBV6-2/TRBV6-3	TRBJ2-7	.	few	CASSSRYEQYF	TGTGCCAGCAGTTCCCGTTACGAGCAGTACTTC
TRBV3-1/TRBV3-2	TRBJ2-5	TRBD2	.	CASSQPSGGTQETQYF	TGTGCCAGCAGCCAACCTAGCGGGGGTACCCAAGAGACCCAGTACTTC
TRBV7-9	TRBJ1-4	TRBD1	.	CASLEGDRKVPGSEKLFF	TGTGCCAGCCTTGAGGGGGACAGAAAGGTTCCGGGGAGTGAAAAACTGTTTTTT
TRBV7-6	TRBJ2-1	TRBD2	.	CASSSGGGASGFMRYNEQFF	TGTGCCAGCAGCTCCGGCGGGGGGGCTAGCGGGTTTATGAGGTACAATGAGCAGTTCTTC
TRBV12-3/TRBV12-4	TRBJ2-3	.	few	CASSSGGDQYF	TGTGCCAGCAGTTCGGGCGGGGATCAGTATTTT
TRBV27	TRBJ1-5	.	.	CASRSGWRQPQHF	TGTGCCAGCAGGTCAGGTTGGAGGCAGCCCCAGCATTTT
TRBV4-3	TRBJ2-2	TRBD1	.	CASSQEDRVSLGELFF	TGCGCCAGCAGCCAAGAAGACAGGGTTTCCCTCGGGGAGCTGTTTTTT
TRBV7-2	TRBJ1-1	.	.	CASSLIGQGRRKAFF	TGTGCCAGCAGCTTAATCGGGCAGGGTCGGCGCAAAGCTTTCTTT
TRBV7-3	TRBJ2-1	.	.	CASSLVRDNEQFF	TGTGCCAGCAGTTTAGTCCGGGACAATGAGCAGTTCTTC
TRBV3-1/TRBV3-2	TRBJ1-1	.	.	CASSPGLDLEVNTEAFF	TGTGCCAGCAGCCCGGGCCTAGACCTGGAAGTGAACACTGAAGCTTTCTTT
TRBV4-3	TRBJ2-2	.	.	CASSQGDETGELFF	TGCGCCAGCAGCCAGGGGGACGAGACCGGGGAGCTGTTTTTT
TRBV7-3	TRBJ1-3	TRBD1	.	CASSLDRGLGNTIYF	TGTGCCAGCAGCTTAGACAGGGGGCTTGGAAACACCATATATTTT
TRBV5-1	TRBJ2-1	.	.	CASSLVGGRTYNEQFF	TGCGCCAGCAGCTTGGTGGGTGGTCGCACCTACAATGAGCAGTTCTTC
TRBV7-9	TRBJ1-4	TRBD1	.	CASSYTTGTGVEKLFF	TGTGCCAGCAGCTATACAACCGGGACAGGGGTCGAAAAACTGTTTTTT
TRBV19	TRBJ1-2	.	.	CASSIDSNYGYTF	TGTGCCAGTAGTATTGACAGTAATTATGGCTACACCTTC
TRBV4-2	TRBJ1-2	.	.	CASSQDIWDGGYTF	TGTGCCAGCAGCCAAGATATTTGGGACGGAGGCTACACCTTC
TRBV5-7	TRBJ2-7	TRBD2	.	CASSTSDRYEQYF	TGTGCCAGCAGTACTAGCGACCGTTACGAGCAGTACTTC
TRBV7-2	TRBJ2-7	.	once	CASSLVGTKYEQYF	TGTGCCAGCAGCTTAGTTGGGACAAAATACGAGCAGTACTTC
TRBV3-1/TRBV3-2	TRBJ1-2	TRBD1	.	CASSQVRGLNYGYTF	TGTGCCAGCAGCCAAGTCAGGGGGCTTAACTATGGCTACACCTTC
TRBV7-6	TRBJ2-1	TRBD2	once	CASSLAGGFYNEQFF	TGTGCCAGCAGCTTGGCGGGGGGTTTCTACAATGAGCAGTTCTTC
TRBV6-5	TRBJ1-2	.	.	CASRSTGSGGGYTF	TGTGCCAGCAGATCGACAGGATCAGGCGGTGGCTACACCTTC
TRBV28	TRBJ1-2	.	few	CASSLQHVGYGYTF	TGTGCCAGCAGTTTGCAACACGTTGGCTATGGCTACACCTTC
TRBV2	TRBJ1-2	.	once	CASSELGPNYGYTF	TGTGCCAGCAGTGAACTGGGGCCTAACTATGGCTACACCTTC
TRBV21-1	TRBJ1-3	.	.	CASSNPGTGTGNTIYF	TGTGCCAGCAGCAATCCTGGGACAGGGACTGGAAACACCATATATTTT
TRBV9	TRBJ2-7	.	few	CASSPLLGGSYEQYF	TGTGCCAGCAGCCCCCTCTTGGGTGGATCCTACGAGCAGTACTTC
TRBV9	TRBJ1-1	.	.	CASSAALGTTEAFF	TGTGCCAGCAGCGCAGCCCTGGGGACCACTGAAGCTTTCTTT
TRBV10-3	TRBJ2-3	.	.	CAISDDSSFTDTQYF	TGTGCCATCAGTGACGACAGTTCCTTCACAGATACGCAGTATTTT
TRBV4-3	TRBJ2-7	TRBD2	.	CASRPGLAGTYEQYF	TGCGCCAGCAGGCCGGGACTAGCGGGAACCTACGAGCAGTACTTC
TRBV5-1	TRBJ2-3	TRBD1	.	CASSRTGLSTDTQYF	TGCGCCAGCAGCCGGACAGGGCTAAGCACAGATACGCAGTATTTT
TRBV5-1	TRBJ1-1	TRBD1	once	CASSLRGITEAFF	TGCGCCAGCAGCCTCAGGGGGATCACTGAAGCTTTCTTT
TRBV7-3	TRBJ2-1	.	.	CASSLIGSSYNEQFF	TGTGCCAGCAGCTTAATCGGGAGCTCCTACAATGAGCAGTTCTTC
TRBV25-1	TRBJ2-7	.	.	CASSESPGLSSYEQYF	TGTGCCAGCAGTGAATCCCCCGGGCTCAGCTCCTACGAGCAGTACTTC
TRBV27	TRBJ1-5	TRBD1	.	CASSPFKTGPKEPQHF	TGTGCCAGCAGTCCCTTTAAGACAGGGCCGAAGGAGCCCCAGCATTTT
TRBV9	TRBJ2-3	TRBD2	once	CASSVGAGGTTSTDTQYF	TGTGCCAGCAGCGTAGGGGCGGGGGGCACTACTAGCACAGATACGCAGTATTTT
TRBV4-3	TRBJ2-3	.	.	CASSQGEGSTDTQYF	TGCGCCAGCAGCCAGGGAGAGGGTAGCACAGATACGCAGTATTTT